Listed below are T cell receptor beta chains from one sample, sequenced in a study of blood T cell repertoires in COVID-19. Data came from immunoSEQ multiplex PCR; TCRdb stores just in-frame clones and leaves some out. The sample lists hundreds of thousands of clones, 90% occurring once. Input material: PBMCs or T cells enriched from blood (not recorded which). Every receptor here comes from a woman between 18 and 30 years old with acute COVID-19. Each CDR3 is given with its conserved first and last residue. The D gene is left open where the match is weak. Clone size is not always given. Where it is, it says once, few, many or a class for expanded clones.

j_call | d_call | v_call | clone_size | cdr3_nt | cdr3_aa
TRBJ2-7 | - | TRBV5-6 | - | TGTGCCAGCAGCTTGGTCGAGGGCTACGAGCAGTACTTC | CASSLVEGYEQYF
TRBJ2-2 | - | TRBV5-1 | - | TGCGCCAGCAGCAGAATCGAGACCGGGGAGCTGTTTTTT | CASSRIETGELFF
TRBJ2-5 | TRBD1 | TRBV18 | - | TGTGCCAGCTCCAGGGACAGGGTCCAAGAGACCCAGTACTTC | CASSRDRVQETQYF
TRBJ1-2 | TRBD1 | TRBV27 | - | TGTGCCAGCAGTGAGACAGGGGGACATGGCTACACCTTC | CASSETGGHGYTF
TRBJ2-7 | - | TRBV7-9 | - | TGTGCCAGCAGCGAGACAGGCATTGGACCCTACGAGCAGTACTTC | CASSETGIGPYEQYF
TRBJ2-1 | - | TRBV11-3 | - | TGTGCCAGCAGCCCCGGCAATGAGCAGTTCTTC | CASSPGNEQFF
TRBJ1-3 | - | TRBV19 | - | TGTGCCAGTAGTACCCCCGGAGCAAGCTCTGGAAACACCATATATTTT | CASSTPGASSGNTIYF
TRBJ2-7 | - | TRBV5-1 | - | TGCGCCAGCAGCTTGGCAGCGAGCTACGAGCAGTACTTC | CASSLAASYEQYF
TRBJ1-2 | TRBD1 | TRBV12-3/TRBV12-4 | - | TGTGCCAGCAGCCTGACAGGGTACTATGGCTACACCTTC | CASSLTGYYGYTF
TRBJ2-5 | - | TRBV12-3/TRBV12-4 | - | TGTGCCAGCAGTTTAAATCCAGGGACCCAGTACTTC | CASSLNPGTQYF
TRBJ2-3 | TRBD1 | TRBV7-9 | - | TGTGCCAGCAGCTCGAGGACAGGGGTGGACTCAGATACGCAGTATTTT | CASSSRTGVDSDTQYF
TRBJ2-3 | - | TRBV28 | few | TGTGCCAGCAGTTTTGCGGGGAGCACAGATACGCAGTATTTT | CASSFAGSTDTQYF
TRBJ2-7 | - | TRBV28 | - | TGTGCCAGCAGTTTGCGCCAGACTAGACAGAATCCCTACGAGCAGTACTTC | CASSLRQTRQNPYEQYF
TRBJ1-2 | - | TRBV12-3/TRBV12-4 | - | TGTGCCAGCAGTTTCACAGGGCCCTATGGCTACACCTTC | CASSFTGPYGYTF
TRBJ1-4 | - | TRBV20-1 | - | TGCAGTGCTAGTACCCGAACAGGGAGGGGAGAAAAACTGTTTTTT | CSASTRTGRGEKLFF
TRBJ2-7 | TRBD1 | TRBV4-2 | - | TGTGCCAGCAGCCAAGCTAGGGACAGGGCATACGAGCAGTACTTC | CASSQARDRAYEQYF
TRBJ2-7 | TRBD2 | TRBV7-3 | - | TGTGCCAGCAGCCCGATAGCGGGAGTAGGCACGAGTGAGCAGTACTTC | CASSPIAGVGTSEQYF
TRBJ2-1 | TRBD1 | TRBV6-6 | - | TGTGCCAGCACCTCTAGACAGGGCGCGAATGAGCAGTTCTTC | CASTSRQGANEQFF
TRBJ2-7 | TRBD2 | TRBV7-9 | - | TGTGCCAGCAGCTTAGTCCATGGACTAGCGGGCGTAAGGGACTACGAGCAGTACTTC | CASSLVHGLAGVRDYEQYF
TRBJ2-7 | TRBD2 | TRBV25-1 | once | TGTGCCAGCAGAGAAGCGGGAGGTGCCTACGAGCAGTACTTC | CASREAGGAYEQYF
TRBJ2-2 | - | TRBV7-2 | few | TGTGCCAGCAGCTTACAGGCAGGGACCGGGGAGCTGTTTTTT | CASSLQAGTGELFF
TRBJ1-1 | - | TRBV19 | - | TGTGCCAGTAGTATCGGCCCCGGGACAAAAAGGGACACTGAAGCTTTCTTT | CASSIGPGTKRDTEAFF
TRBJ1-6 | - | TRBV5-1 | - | TGCGCCAGCACCCGAGGGGGTCATGATTCACCCCTCCACTTT | CASTRGGHDSPLHF
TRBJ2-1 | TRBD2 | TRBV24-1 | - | TGTGCCACCGGTCGAGGAGCGGGAAGGGTTGAGCAGTTCTTC | CATGRGAGRVEQFF
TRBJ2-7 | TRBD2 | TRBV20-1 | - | TGCAGTGCTAGTGTGGGGACTAGCGGGAGTTACGAGCAGTACTTC | CSASVGTSGSYEQYF
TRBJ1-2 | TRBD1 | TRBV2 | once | TGTGCCAGCAGCGCCACAGGGGATGGCTACACCTTC | CASSATGDGYTF
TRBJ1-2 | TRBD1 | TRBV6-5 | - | TGTGCCAGCAGCACAGGGGAATACTATGGCTACACCTTC | CASSTGEYYGYTF
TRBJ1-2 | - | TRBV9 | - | TGTGCCAGCAGCGTGTGGGGCCTAAACTATGGCTACACCTTC | CASSVWGLNYGYTF
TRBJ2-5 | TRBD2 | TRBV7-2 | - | TGTGCCAGCAGTCCGTCGAGCGGGAGAGGAGAGACCCAGTACTTC | CASSPSSGRGETQYF
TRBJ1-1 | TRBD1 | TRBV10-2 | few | TGCGCCAGCAGTGCAGGGGGCGGGGGCACTGAAGCTTTCTTT | CASSAGGGGTEAFF
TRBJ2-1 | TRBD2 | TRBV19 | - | TGTGCCAGTAGCCCGAAAGGCGGGAGTCTGTTTATTCAGTTCTTC | CASSPKGGSLFIQFF
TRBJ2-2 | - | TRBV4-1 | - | TGCGCCAGCAGCCAAGATAGAAGCCCTAGGAGCACCGGGGAGCTGTTTTTT | CASSQDRSPRSTGELFF
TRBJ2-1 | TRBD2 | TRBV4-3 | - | TGCGCCAGCAGCCTCGGGACTAGCTTGAGCAATGAGCAGTTCTTC | CASSLGTSLSNEQFF
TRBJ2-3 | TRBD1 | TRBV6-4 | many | TGTGCCAGCAGTGACGGTCAGGGGGCCACAGATACGCAGTATTTT | CASSDGQGATDTQYF
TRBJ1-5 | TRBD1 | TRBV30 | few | TGTGCCTGGAAAAACGACGGGACAGCGCCCGAACCGAGCAATCAGCCCCAGCATTTT | CAWKNDGTAPEPSNQPQHF
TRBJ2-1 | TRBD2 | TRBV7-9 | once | TGTGCCAGCAGCCTCCTTGGGGGACTAGCGGGAGCGAATGAGCAGTTCTTC | CASSLLGGLAGANEQFF
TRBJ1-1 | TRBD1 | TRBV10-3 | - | TGTGCCAGTCAGGGACAGCCGAACACTGAAGCTTTCTTT | CASQGQPNTEAFF
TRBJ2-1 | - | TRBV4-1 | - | TGCGCCAGCAGCCAAGATCAGATCAATGAGCAGTTCTTC | CASSQDQINEQFF
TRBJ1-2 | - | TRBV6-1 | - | TGTGCCAGCAGTGAGTGGACAGAGTCTCGAGGCTACACCTTC | CASSEWTESRGYTF